Each of the 18 T cell receptor beta chains below was sequenced from the same sample in a study of cytomegalovirus exposure and HLA in healthy donors. 60 Vbeta and 13 Jbeta primers were used in PCR. This table comes from immunoSEQ multiplex PCR, and its TCRdb copy is limited to in-frame clones, with some not included. The data contain approximately 88,000 clones, roughly three quarters of them singletons. Sequencing used PBMCs. The receptor source for this set is a man aged 30 to 39 in good health and CMV-seronegative.

This chain links TRBV7-2 with TRBJ2-2; no reliable D call. The CDR3 has 14 amino acids. Between the trimmed V and J ends, which lost 5 bases and 2 bases, there was a span of 9 bases. The germline gives CDR1 SGHTA, CDR2 FQGNSA. CDR3 residues: CASSTTYNTGELFF. CDR3 coding DNA: TGTGCCAGCAGCACTACTTATAACACCGGGGAGCTGTTTTTT. Filled out from reference TRBV7-2 and TRBJ2-2, the complete variable domain reads GAGVSQSPSNKVTEKGKDVELRCDPISGHTALYWYRQSLGQGLEFLIYFQGNSAPDKSGLPSDRFSAERTGGSVSTLTIQRTQQEDSAVYLCASSTTYNTGELFFGEGSRLTVL.

The CDR3 coding sequence is TGTGCCAGCAGTCCAACATGGACAGGGAGGATAGGCACACGGAGGCACACGGATACGCAGTATTTT. It encodes CASSPTWTGRIGTRRHTDTQYF. V gene TRBV28 combines with J gene TRBJ2-3; TRBD1 matches at 8 bases. The V and J ends lost 5 bases and 6 bases, in that order; junction bases with no gene match: 31. Looked up from germline, CDR1 is MDHEN and CDR2 is SYDVKM. The CDR3 loop spans 22 amino acids. Variable domain in full (rest from reference TRBV28 and TRBJ2-3): DVKVTQSSRYLVKRTGEKVFLECVQDMDHENMFWYRQDPGLGLRLIYFSYDVKMKEKGDIPEGYSVSREKKERFSLILESASTNQTSMYLCASSPTWTGRIGTRRHTDTQYFGPGTRLTVL.

This clone was detected a few times. The V and J genes are TRBV19 and TRBJ2-1; possible D gene TRBD1, 7 bases. The CDR3 is 16 residues long. Germline-derived CDR1 and CDR2 are LNHDA and SQIVND (reference sequence). V lost 2 bases to trimming and J lost 6 bases, with 17 bases between them. CDR3 DNA: TGTGCCAGTAGTATACAGGGGGACTCAGAGGGCAATGAGCAGTTCTTC. Amino acids: CASSIQGDSEGNEQFF. The whole variable domain, filled in from reference TRBV19 and TRBJ2-1, reads DGGITQSPKYLFRKEGQNVTLSCEQNLNHDAMYWYRQDPGQGLRLIYYSQIVNDFQKGDIAEGYSVSREKKESFPLTVTSAQKNPTAFYLCASSIQGDSEGNEQFFGPGTRLTVL.

J is TRBJ2-2 and V is TRBV7-2, with a tentative D call TRBD1 (6 bases). V gave up 4 bases and J gave up 1 base, with 13 bases separating them. CDR3 length: 16 amino acids. Germline lookup yields CDR1 SGHTA and CDR2 FQGNSA. The chain's CDR3 is CASSSRGGLNTGELFF. In nucleotides, the CDR3 is TGTGCCAGCAGCTCCCGAGGGGGATTGAACACCGGGGAGCTGTTTTTT. The full variable domain, its missing parts supplied by reference TRBV7-2 and TRBJ2-2, is GAGVSQSPSNKVTEKGKDVELRCDPISGHTALYWYRQSLGQGLEFLIYFQGNSAPDKSGLPSDRFSAERTGGSVSTLTIQRTQQEDSAVYLCASSSRGGLNTGELFFGEGSRLTVL.

This sequence joins TRBV28 and TRBJ2-3, with a tentative D call TRBD2 (6 bases). This CDR3 is 14 amino acids long. Trimming stripped 2 bases from V and 5 bases from J, with 11 bases between. The germline V gene encodes CDR1 MDHEN and CDR2 SYDVKM. This CDR3 reads CASSLTPGEDTQYF. For the CDR3, the DNA is TGTGCCAGCAGTTTAACTCCGGGGGAAGATACGCAGTATTTT.

The chain recombines TRBV6-5 with TRBJ2-1, with TRBD2 identical over 10 bases. The trim removed 4 bases at V and 8 bases at J, leaving 5 bases unmatched. CDR1 is MNHEY and CDR2 is SVGAGI in the germline V gene. The CDR3 is 14 residues long. CDR3 loop: CASSLTSGWYEQFF. The CDR3 DNA reads as TGTGCCAGCAGTTTGACTAGCGGGTGGTATGAGCAGTTCTTC.

CDR3 residues: CASSQVGQVYYEQYF. CDR3 DNA: TGCGCCAGCAGCCAAGTCGGACAGGTCTACTACGAGCAGTACTTC. The V call is TRBV4-1, the J call TRBJ2-7; 7 nucleotides align to TRBD1. With 1 base clipped from V and 3 bases from J, the junction kept 6 bases outside the gene matches. Germline assignment: CDR1 MGHRA and CDR2 YSYEKL. This CDR3 contains 15 residues.

The chain combines TRBV14 with TRBJ1-4, with 7 bases identical to TRBD1. CDR3 length equals 15 residues. Germline V CDR1 and CDR2: SGHDN, FVKESK. V gave up 4 bases and J gave up 1 base; unmatched junction bases: 3. CDR3 nucleotide sequence: TGTGCCAGCAGCCGTAACAGGGGAACTAATGAAAAACTGTTTTTT. Protein product: CASSRNRGTNEKLFF.

V is TRBV29-1 and J is TRBJ2-3; TRBD2 might be the D (5 bases). The V end lost 3 bases, the J end lost 1 base, and 11 bases lay between the germline ends. The CDR3 has 14 amino acids. Germline V lookup: CDR1 SQVTM, CDR2 ANQGSEA. CDR3 residues: CSVDPGMGTDTQYF. In nucleotides, the CDR3 is TGCAGCGTTGATCCCGGGATGGGCACAGATACGCAGTATTTT.

V and J are TRBV7-9 and TRBJ2-3; D is ambiguous. The germline gives CDR1 SEHNR, CDR2 FQNEAQ (reference sequence). Trimming took 0 bases from V and 4 from J, leaving 8 bases between them. The CDR3 has 14 amino acids. The CDR3 region is CASSLALRADTQYF. CDR3 coding DNA: TGTGCCAGCAGCTTAGCGCTACGGGCAGATACGCAGTATTTT.

This clone was detected only once. One end of the junction does not line up with germline, which may come from a read error. V is TRBV23-1 and J is TRBJ2-7; a possible D gene is TRBD1 (5 bases). TRBV23-1 is recorded as an ORF, its role being uncertain. The CDR3 is made up of 14 amino acids. In DNA form, the CDR3 reads TGCGCCAGCAGCCATGGGGTCTCGACTGGACACACGCACTTC. Its translation: CASSHGVSTGHTHF.

The V and J genes are TRBV2 and TRBJ2-5, with D maybe TRBD1 (5 bases). V lost 6 bases to trimming and J lost 2 bases, with 13 bases between them. CDR3 size: 14 residues. CDR1 is SNHLY and CDR2 is FYNNEI in the germline V gene. The CDR3 loop is CASSPRQFQETQYF. In DNA, the CDR3 is TGTGCCAGCAGCCCTAGACAGTTTCAAGAGACCCAGTACTTC.

The chain joins TRBV6-1 to TRBJ2-3, with 8 bases that match TRBD2. J gave up 1 base and V 7 bases, and 1 base lay outside the gene matches. The CDR3 has 13 amino acids. Germline lookup yields CDR1 MNHNS and CDR2 SASEGT. The DNA for the CDR3 is TGTGCCAGCAAGGGACTAGGCACAGATACGCAGTATTTT. Encoded protein: CASKGLGTDTQYF.

This clone was seen just once. The chain employs TRBV6-1 and TRBJ2-7; 10 bases are shared with TRBD2. This CDR3 comprises 15 residues. In germline, CDR1 is MNHNS, CDR2 SASEGT. With 3 bases clipped from V and 6 bases from J, the junction kept 8 bases outside the gene matches. CDR3 nucleotides: TGTGCCAGCAGTGATGCCGGGACTAGCGCTCCCGAGCAGTACTTC. Amino acid sequence: CASSDAGTSAPEQYF.

The chain combines TRBV6-6 with TRBJ1-4; a weak D match, TRBD1 (6 bases). Trimming cost V 4 bases and J 11 bases, with 20 bases left between them. From germline, CDR1 is MNHNY and CDR2 SVGAGI (reference sequence). This CDR3 has 15 residues. The CDR3 DNA reads as TGTGCCAGCAGTTCCCTCCAGACAGGACCCGAGAAACTGTTTTTT. Protein: CASSSLQTGPEKLFF.

This clone was counted a single time. Here the CDR3 DNA reads TGTGCCAGTACAAAACAGGGGGTTCTCCGGAGTGGCTACACCTTC. It encodes CASTKQGVLRSGYTF. The chain combines TRBV19 with TRBJ1-2; 8 bases match TRBD1. V trimming: 7 bases; J trimming: 7 bases; junction bases outside the gene matches: 14. This CDR3 is built from 15 residues. Germline values: CDR1 LNHDA, CDR2 SQIVND (reference sequence).

The chain is built from TRBV10-3 and TRBJ2-7, with TRBD1 identical over 11 bases. The germline V gene has CDR1 ENHRY and CDR2 SYGVKD. The CDR3 covers 16 residues. V gave up 2 bases and J gave up 3 bases; unmatched junction bases: 6. Here the CDR3 reads CAISEGDRGGLYEQYF. DNA of the CDR3: TGTGCCATCAGTGAGGGGGACAGGGGGGGCCTCTACGAGCAGTACTTC.

The chain uses TRBV11-2 and TRBJ1-2; unclear D gene. Germline loops: CDR1 SGHAT, CDR2 FQNNGV. The V end was cut by 5 bases, the J end by 7 bases, with 11 bases between. This CDR3 has 12 residues. This chain's CDR3 is CASSREGSGYTF. CDR3 nucleotide sequence: TGTGCCAGCAGCCGAGAGGGAAGTGGCTACACCTTC. The variable domain in full, with the rest retrieved from reference TRBV11-2 and TRBJ1-2, is EAGVAQSPRYKIIEKRQSVAFWCNPISGHATLYWYQQILGQGPKLLIQFQNNGVVDDSQLPKDRFSAERLKGVDSTLKIQPAKLEDSAVYLCASSREGSGYTFGSGTRLTVV.